This TCR beta chain derives from a study of blood T cells in healthy people across ages. General study points: With naive T cell percentage, TCR beta diversity showed a strong correlation.

The second PCR ran about 6 to 12 cycles with a sample-barcoded 5' primer and J-beta primers. TCRdb redid the calling of the 5' RACE reads with MiXCR, one entry per CDR3 protein. This table has about a million distinct CDR3 sequences, roughly 51% appearing once. Concerning this clonotype itself: Its antigen is as yet unknown.

Trimming took 6 bases from V and 4 from J, leaving 12 bases between them. The CDR3 is made up of 13 amino acids. Germline loops: CDR1 SEHNR, CDR2 FQNEAQ (reference sequence). The sample was blood. The sequence derives from a woman aged 60-75 years in good health. The chain combines TRBV7-9 with TRBJ1-2, with D possibly matching TRBD1 (6 bases). The CDR3 spells CASSRGASYGYTF. The CDR3 DNA reads TGTGCCAGCAGTCGGGGGGCGTCCTATGGCTACACCTTC.